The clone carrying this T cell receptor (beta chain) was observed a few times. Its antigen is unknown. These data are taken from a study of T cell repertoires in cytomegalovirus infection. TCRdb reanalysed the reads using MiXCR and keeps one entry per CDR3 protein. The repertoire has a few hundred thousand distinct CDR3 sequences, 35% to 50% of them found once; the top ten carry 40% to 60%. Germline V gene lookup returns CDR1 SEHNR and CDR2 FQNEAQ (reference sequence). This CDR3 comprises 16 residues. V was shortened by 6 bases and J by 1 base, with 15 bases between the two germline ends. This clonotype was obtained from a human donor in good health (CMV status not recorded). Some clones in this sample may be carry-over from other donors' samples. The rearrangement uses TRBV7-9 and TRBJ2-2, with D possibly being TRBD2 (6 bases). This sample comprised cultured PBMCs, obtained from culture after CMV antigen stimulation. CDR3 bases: TGTGCCAGCAGAGAACCGGGACTGAAGAACACCGGGGAGCTGTTTTTT. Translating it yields CASREPGLKNTGELFF.